This is a list of T cell receptor beta chains from one sample in a study of response to subunit inactivated influenza vaccine. TCRdb reanalysed the RT-PCR reads using MiXCR and keeps one entry per CDR3 protein. This sample has 550,000 to 600,000 distinct CDR3 sequences, with around 11% found just once. The sequencing used PBMCs from blood, collected on the day of vaccination. These receptors originate from a middle-aged man who received an inactivated influenza vaccine. Each CDR3 is given without its conserved first and last residue.

J gene | V gene | CDR3 protein
TRBJ1-6 | TRBV12-3/TRBV12-4 | ASSWDGDSPLH
TRBJ2-1 | TRBV7-2 | ASSLIGTGAYYNEQF
TRBJ2-7 | TRBV6-2/TRBV6-3 | ASVAGISYEQY
TRBJ2-7 | TRBV7-9 | ASSQLRAYEQY
TRBJ2-3 | TRBV2 | ASSVKMTTSTDTQY
TRBJ2-3 | TRBV3-1 | ASRRAGGLTDTQY
TRBJ2-7 | TRBV29-1 | SVETNYEQY
TRBJ2-3 | TRBV28 | ASSLPGTGTDTQY
TRBJ2-3 | TRBV5-4 | ASSLHGGLAEGGRGTDTQY
TRBJ2-1 | TRBV4-1 | ASSPTSGGASTYEQF
TRBJ1-2 | TRBV5-1 | ASRRTGTGEDGYT
TRBJ2-5 | TRBV30 | AWSVETQY
TRBJ2-1 | TRBV12-3/TRBV12-4 | ASSFRRTNEQF
TRBJ1-4 | TRBV20-1 | SAPPGGRESEKLF
TRBJ2-1 | TRBV7-8 | ASSFSLEQF
TRBJ2-3 | TRBV5-1 | ASSPRGLAGLDTQY
TRBJ2-2 | TRBV12-3/TRBV12-4 | ASSYRTSGRANTGELF
TRBJ2-1 | TRBV12-3/TRBV12-4 | ASSLVGSGWDNEQF
TRBJ2-7 | TRBV12-3/TRBV12-4 | ASSFTGGGEQY
. | TRBV7-9 | ASSSAGTSGPETQY
TRBJ2-1 | TRBV3-1 | ASSPSGGLSYNEQF
TRBJ1-6 | TRBV11-2 | ASSLSGRSNSPLH
TRBJ1-1 | TRBV12-3/TRBV12-4 | ASSPPFKEGSHVRYTEAF